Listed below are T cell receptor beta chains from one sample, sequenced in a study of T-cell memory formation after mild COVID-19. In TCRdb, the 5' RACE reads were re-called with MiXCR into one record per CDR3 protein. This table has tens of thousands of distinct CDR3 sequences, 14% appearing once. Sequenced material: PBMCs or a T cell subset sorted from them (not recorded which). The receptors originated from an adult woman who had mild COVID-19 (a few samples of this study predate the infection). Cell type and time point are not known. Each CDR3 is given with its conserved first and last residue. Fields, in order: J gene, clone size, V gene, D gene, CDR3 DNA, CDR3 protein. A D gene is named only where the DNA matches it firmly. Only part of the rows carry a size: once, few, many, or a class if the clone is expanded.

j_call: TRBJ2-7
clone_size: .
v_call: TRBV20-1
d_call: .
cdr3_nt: TGCAGTGCTAGAGTTCGGCAAGGATTTTCGTACGAGCAGTACTTC
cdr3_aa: CSARVRQGFSYEQYF

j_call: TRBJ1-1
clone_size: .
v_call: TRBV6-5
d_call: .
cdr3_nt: TGTGCCAGCAGGAATACAGGGTACACTGAAGCTTTCTTT
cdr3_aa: CASRNTGYTEAFF

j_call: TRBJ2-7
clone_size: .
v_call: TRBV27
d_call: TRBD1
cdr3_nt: TGTGCCAGCAGTTATCTATCAGGGGACAGGGGCTCCTACGAGCAGTACTTC
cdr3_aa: CASSYLSGDRGSYEQYF

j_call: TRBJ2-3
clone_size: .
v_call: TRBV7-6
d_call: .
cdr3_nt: TGTGCCAGCAGCTTAGAGCTGACAGATACGCAGTATTTT
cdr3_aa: CASSLELTDTQYF

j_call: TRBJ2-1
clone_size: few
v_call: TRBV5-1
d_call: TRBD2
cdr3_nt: TGCGCCAGCAGCTTGGAAGGGACTAGCGGAAATGAGCAGTTCTTC
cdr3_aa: CASSLEGTSGNEQFF

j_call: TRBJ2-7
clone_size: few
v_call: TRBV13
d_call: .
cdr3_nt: TGTGCCAGCAGCTGGGGCAGGGTCTACGAGCAGTACTTC
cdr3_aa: CASSWGRVYEQYF

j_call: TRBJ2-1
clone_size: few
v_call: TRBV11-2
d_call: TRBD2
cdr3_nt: TGTGCCAGCAGCTTAGATGGACTAGCCGATGAGCAGTTCTTC
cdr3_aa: CASSLDGLADEQFF

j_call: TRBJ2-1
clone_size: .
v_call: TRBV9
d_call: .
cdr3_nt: TGTGCCAGCAGCTCGCTGACTCGCTCCTACAATGAGCAGTTCTTC
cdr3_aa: CASSSLTRSYNEQFF

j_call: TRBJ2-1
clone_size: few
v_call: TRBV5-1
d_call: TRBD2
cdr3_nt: TGCGCCAGCAGCCCTCAGTATCCCCCGACGCTAGCGGATTACAATGAGCAGTTCTTC
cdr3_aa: CASSPQYPPTLADYNEQFF

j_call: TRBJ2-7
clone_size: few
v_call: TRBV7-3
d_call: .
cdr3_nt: TGTGCCAGCCGCTCCCAGGCCTACGAGCAGTACTTC
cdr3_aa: CASRSQAYEQYF

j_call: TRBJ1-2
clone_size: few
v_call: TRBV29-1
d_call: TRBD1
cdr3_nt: TGCAGCGTTGTGACAGGGATTAATGGCTACACCTTC
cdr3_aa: CSVVTGINGYTF

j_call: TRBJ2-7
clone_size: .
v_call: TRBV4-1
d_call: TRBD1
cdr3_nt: TGCGCCAGCAGCCAAGAAGAGACAGGGGACTACGAGCAGTACTTC
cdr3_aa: CASSQEETGDYEQYF

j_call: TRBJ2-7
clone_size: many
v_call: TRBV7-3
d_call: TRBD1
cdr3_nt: TGTGCCAGCAGCCCGGGACAGGGAGGGTACGAGCAGTACTTC
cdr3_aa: CASSPGQGGYEQYF

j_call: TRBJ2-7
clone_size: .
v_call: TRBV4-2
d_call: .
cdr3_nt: TGTGCCAGCAGCCAAGATCAGTGGGCGCTCTCCTACGAGCAGTACTTC
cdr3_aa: CASSQDQWALSYEQYF

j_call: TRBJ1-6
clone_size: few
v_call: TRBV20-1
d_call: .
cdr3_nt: TGCAGTGCTAGAGCCGACACCGAACTCCTCAATTCACCCCTCCACTTT
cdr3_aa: CSARADTELLNSPLHF

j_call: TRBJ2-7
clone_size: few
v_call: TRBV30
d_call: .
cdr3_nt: TGTGCCTGGAGTGCTTCCTACGAGCAGTACTTC
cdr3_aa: CAWSASYEQYF